The 4 T cell receptor beta chains listed next were all sequenced from one sample in a study of T cell changes during pregnancy in multiple sclerosis. This table comes from immunoSEQ multiplex PCR, and its TCRdb copy is limited to in-frame clones, with some not included. The sample comprises about 31,000 clones, around 93% of which are singletons, and around 0.42% rests with the top ten. The sequencing here drew on CD4+ T cells from peripheral blood mononuclear cells, taken in the second trimester of pregnancy. These receptors all stem from a female donor with multiple sclerosis, enrolled in a pregnancy study.

The chain joins TRBV28 to TRBJ1-1; a possible D gene is TRBD1 (6 bases). Per germline, CDR1 MDHEN and CDR2 SYDVKM. The CDR3 has 15 residues. Between the trimmed V and J ends, which lost 2 bases and 4 bases, there was a span of 14 bases. Here the CDR3 reads CASSLGGGGSTEAFF. Written as DNA, the CDR3 is TGTGCCAGCAGTTTAGGGGGCGGCGGGAGCACTGAAGCTTTCTTT. Drawing the rest from reference TRBV28 and TRBJ1-1, the complete variable domain is DVKVTQSSRYLVKRTGEKVFLECVQDMDHENMFWYRQDPGLGLRLIYFSYDVKMKEKGDIPEGYSVSREKKERFSLILESASTNQTSMYLCASSLGGGGSTEAFFGQGTRLTVV.

The V call is TRBV30, the J call TRBJ1-2; tentative D call: TRBD1 (6 bases). Germline CDR1 and CDR2: GTSNPN and SVGIG (reference sequence). CDR3 size: 11 residues. The V and J ends lost 5 bases and 8 bases respectively, with 12 bases between them. The CDR3 here is CAWGRGWGYTF. DNA of the CDR3: TGTGCCTGGGGGAGGGGGTGGGGCTACACCTTC. Complete variable domain (other parts from reference TRBV30 and TRBJ1-2): SQTIHQWPATLVQPVGSPLSLECTVEGTSNPNLYWYRQAAGRGLQLLFYSVGIGQISSEVPQNLSASRPQDRQFILSSKKLLLSDSGFYLCAWGRGWGYTFGSGTRLTVV.

The J gene is TRBJ2-1, the V gene TRBV19; unclear D gene. Trimming removed 4 bases from V and 6 bases from J, with 16 bases in between. From germline, CDR1 is LNHDA and CDR2 SQIVND (reference sequence). This CDR3 contains 15 residues. This CDR3 reads CASSKPGPARNEQFF. The DNA for the CDR3 is TGTGCCAGTAGTAAACCGGGTCCCGCGCGCAATGAGCAGTTCTTC.

This chain uses TRBV10-3 with TRBJ2-6; D is possibly TRBD1 (7 bases). Germline loops: CDR1 ENHRY, CDR2 SYGVKD. V dropped 3 bases and J dropped 0 bases, with 15 bases sitting between them. The CDR3 totals 18 residues. This CDR3 reads CAISDPRQGLSGANVLTF. The CDR3 coding sequence is TGTGCCATCAGTGACCCCCGACAGGGACTCTCTGGGGCCAACGTCCTGACTTTC.